The TCR beta chain described here comes from a study of graft-versus-host responses after intestinal transplantation. Overall study context: Once they had received anti-thymocyte globulin induction, all recipients took tacrolimus and steroids for approximately three years. Study conclusions and caveats: Individuals who had graft-donor T cell macrochimerism had allografts that showed high graft-versus-host to host-versus-graft clonal ratios.

This table comes from immunoSEQ multiplex PCR, and its TCRdb copy is limited to in-frame clones, with some not included. Counted here are about 40,000 clones, 75% to 95% occurring once; the ten biggest clones make up 2.3%. Regarding this clone: Its antigen is still unknown.

J gave up 5 bases and V 4 bases, and 10 bases lay outside the gene matches. The CDR3 extends over 16 amino acids. Germline-derived CDR1 and CDR2 are SGHRS and YFSETQ. The V gene is TRBV5-1, the J gene TRBJ2-2; 8 bases are a match to TRBD2. Sequencing used PBMCs, obtained 300 to 330 days after intestinal transplant. The origin of this receptor is a human patient who received an intestinal transplant, so some T cells may come from the graft donor. The DNA for the CDR3 is TGCGCCAGCAGCCCCTTCGGGGGGGTAGGTACCGGGGAGCTGTTTTTT. Translation: CASSPFGGVGTGELFF.